This is a list of T cell receptor beta chains from one sample in a study of memory CD4+ T cells and cytomegalovirus serostatus. Clones were read by immunoSEQ multiplex PCR, and TCRdb kept only the in-frame ones, dropping some. The sample carries approximately 92,000 clones, under 90% recorded once. The sequencing input was memory CD4+ T cells from blood. These receptors all stem from an adult in good health and CMV-seropositive. Each CDR3 is given with its conserved first and last residue. Fields, in order: V gene, D gene, clone size, J gene, CDR3 protein, CDR3 DNA. The D gene is left open where the match is weak. Some rows mark clone size as missing; the rest say once, few, many or name a class of expanded clone.

TRBV6-5	-	-	TRBJ1-3	CASSYGQRNTIYF	TGTGCCAGCAGTTACGGACAGAGAAACACCATATATTTT
TRBV2	-	-	TRBJ2-5	CASRLRGTDQGTQYF	TGTGCCAGCAGATTACGCGGGACGGACCAAGGGACCCAGTACTTC
TRBV28	TRBD1	-	TRBJ2-1	CASSLSGQGPNEQFF	TGTGCCAGCAGTTTAAGCGGACAGGGGCCCAATGAGCAGTTCTTC
TRBV29-1	-	few	TRBJ1-4	CSVSRGNEKLFF	TGCAGCGTTTCACGGGGTAATGAAAAACTGTTTTTT
TRBV28	-	-	TRBJ1-4	CASSPRGVDEKLFF	TGTGCCAGCAGTCCTAGGGGAGTGGATGAAAAACTGTTTTTT
TRBV13	-	medium-sized	TRBJ1-1	CASSLFGPGNTEAFF	-
TRBV7-9	-	once	TRBJ1-4	CASSLRAGGEKLFF	TGTGCCAGCAGTCTCCGGGCCGGCGGTGAAAAACTGTTTTTT
TRBV28	-	once	TRBJ2-1	CASRNRDTNEQFF	TGTGCCAGCAGAAACAGGGACACCAATGAGCAGTTCTTC
TRBV7-2	-	-	TRBJ2-7	CASSQWGRGEQYF	TGTGCCAGCAGCCAATGGGGACGGGGCGAGCAGTACTTC
TRBV7-8	-	once	TRBJ2-2	CASSAYRVGGELFF	TGTGCCAGCAGCGCATACAGGGTCGGCGGGGAGCTGTTTTTT
TRBV18	-	-	TRBJ1-5	CASSPGRNNQPQHF	TGTGCCAGCTCACCAGGGCGGAACAATCAGCCCCAGCATTTT
TRBV28	-	-	TRBJ1-5	CASSLGGRVYQPQHF	TGTGCCAGCAGTTTAGGGGGGCGGGTTTATCAGCCCCAGCATTTT
TRBV7-2	-	-	TRBJ2-5	CASSRFQETQYF	TGTGCCAGCAGCCGGTTCCAAGAGACCCAGTACTTC